The 5 T cell receptor beta chains presented below share a single source sample, sequenced in a study of blood T cell repertoires in COVID-19. The table came from immunoSEQ multiplex PCR; TCRdb's copy has only in-frame clones and leaves some out. The profile shows about 45,000 clones, roughly 90% of them singletons. Specimen: peripheral blood. These receptors were collected from a human donor in a cohort sampled during active COVID-19.

This clone has a single count. The chain uses TRBV19 and TRBJ2-6; no definite D call. V was trimmed by 2 bases and J by 0 bases, leaving 8 bases between them. Germline V lookup: CDR1 LNHDA, CDR2 SQIVND (reference sequence). CDR3 length equals 16 residues. CDR3 residues: CASSIIPFSGANVLTF. For the CDR3, the DNA is TGTGCCAGTAGTATAATCCCTTTCTCTGGGGCCAACGTCCTGACTTTC.

This chain connects TRBV19 to TRBJ1-2; 8 bases fit TRBD1. CDR1 and CDR2 from the germline V gene are LNHDA and SQIVND (reference sequence). The CDR3 loop spans 16 amino acids. The J segment lost 0 bases and the V segment lost 4 bases, leaving 7 bases of the junction unmatched. The CDR3 loop is CASSRTDRGPNYGYTF. For the CDR3, the DNA is TGTGCCAGTAGTAGGACCGACAGGGGCCCTAACTATGGCTACACCTTC.

This clone has a handful of counts. The chain joins TRBV5-6 to TRBJ1-1, with D unresolved. Germline V gene sequence: CDR1 SGHDT, CDR2 YYEEEE. The CDR3 covers 12 residues. Trimming cost V 4 bases and J 7 bases, with 11 bases left between them. For the CDR3, the DNA is TGTGCCAGCAGCCTCCCCCCCTATGAAGCTTTCTTT. Encoded protein: CASSLPPYEAFF.

The chain recombines TRBV6-5 with TRBJ1-4; a weak D match, TRBD1 (5 bases). The V end lost 8 bases, the J end lost 8 bases, and 18 bases lay between the germline ends. The CDR3 is made up of 14 amino acids. Looked up from germline, CDR1 is MNHEY and CDR2 is SVGAGI. The CDR3 DNA sequence: TGTGCCAGCGGCGTGGGGGGGATTCAGGAAAAACTGTTTTTT. This translates into CASGVGGIQEKLFF.

In DNA, the CDR3 is TGTGCCAGCAGCGTAGGGACAGGGGGCGCATTGAGGACCGGGGAGCTGTTTTTT. Translated, it gives CASSVGTGGALRTGELFF. The rearrangement joins TRBV9 to TRBJ2-2, with 11 bases that match TRBD1. Germline CDR1 reads SGDLS; CDR2 reads YYNGEE. The CDR3 runs to 18 residues. V lost 0 bases, J lost 5 bases, and 9 bases stayed unmatched.